This T cell receptor beta chain was captured by sequencing in a study of T-cell reconstitution after alpha-beta-depleted transplantation in children. Study results and caveats: From surviving recipient T cells and thymic progenitors came the high day-60 TCRbeta diversity observed in some patients.

The table lists this clonotype with many counts. The antigen remains undetermined. The TCRbeta library was prepared with unique molecular identifiers. TCRdb reprocessed the PCR reads via MiXCR and lists one record per CDR3 protein. Of about 110,000 distinct CDR3 sequences in the sample, about a tenth were seen once. This material consisted of PBMCs, taken before TCRalphabeta/CD19-depleted stem cell transplant. The TCR comes from a boy aged 2 to 9 with acute lymphoblastic leukemia, due to receive a stem cell transplant.

The CDR3 DNA is TGTGCCAGCAGCCCGGCGAATAGCCGTGAGCAGTTCTTC. Translated: CASSPANSREQFF. The rearrangement uses TRBV3-1 and TRBJ2-1, with D hard to call. Trimming removed 4 bases from V and 9 bases from J, with 13 bases in between. Germline CDR1 reads LGHDT; CDR2 reads YNNKEL (reference sequence). The CDR3 consists of 13 residues.